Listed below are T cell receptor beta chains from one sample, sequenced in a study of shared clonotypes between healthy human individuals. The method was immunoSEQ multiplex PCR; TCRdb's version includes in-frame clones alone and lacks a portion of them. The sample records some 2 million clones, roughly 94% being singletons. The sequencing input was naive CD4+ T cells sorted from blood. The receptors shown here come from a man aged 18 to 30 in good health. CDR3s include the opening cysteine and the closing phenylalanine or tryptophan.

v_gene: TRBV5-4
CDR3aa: CASTRKDRYEQFF

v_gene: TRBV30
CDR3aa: CAWSADRGYEQYF

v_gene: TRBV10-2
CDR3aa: CASSELGTGAETQYF

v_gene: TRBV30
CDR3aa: CAWSKNTFYPTDTQYF

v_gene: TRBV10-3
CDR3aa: CAISEDRGFASNQPQHF

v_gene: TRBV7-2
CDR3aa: CASSFLDRNIQYF

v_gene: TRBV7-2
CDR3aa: CASSLVRSYEQYF

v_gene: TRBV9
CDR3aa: CASSATVNTGELFF

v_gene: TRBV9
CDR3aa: CASSAGGANTEAFF

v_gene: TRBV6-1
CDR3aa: CASSGTGGSYNEQFF

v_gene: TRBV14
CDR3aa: CASSQLQGGGTEAFF

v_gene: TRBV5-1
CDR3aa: CASSLATGSYNEQFF

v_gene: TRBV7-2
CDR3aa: CASSNRAGPGNTIYF

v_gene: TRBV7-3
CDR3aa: CASSLTLEGAPLHF

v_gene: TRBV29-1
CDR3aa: CSAGTGNQPQHF

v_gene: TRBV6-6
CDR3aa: CASSNNRGSNQPQHF

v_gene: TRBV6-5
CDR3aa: CASRGNLEASEKLFF

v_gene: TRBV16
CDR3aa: CASSPRTSFSNEQFF

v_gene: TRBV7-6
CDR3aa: CASSPSGTGPPYEQYF

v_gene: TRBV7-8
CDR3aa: CASSLEASGITKDYEQYF

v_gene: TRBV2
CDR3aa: CASSEKGLSPLHF

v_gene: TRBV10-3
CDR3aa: CASLGQGDEQYF

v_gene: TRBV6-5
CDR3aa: CATSTQGNTEAFF

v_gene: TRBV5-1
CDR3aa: CASSLGGQGASNSPLHF

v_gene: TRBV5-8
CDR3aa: CASSLAGTGGSGGTGELFF

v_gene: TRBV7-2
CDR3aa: CASSWDAGSGYTF

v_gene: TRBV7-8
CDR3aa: CASSLALSGGVADEQFF

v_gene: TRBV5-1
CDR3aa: CASSVTDSYNEQFF

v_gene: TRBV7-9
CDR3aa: CASSSTGTSGGETQYF

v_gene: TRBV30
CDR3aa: CAWTGGRVNTEAFF

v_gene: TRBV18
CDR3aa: CASSPPSLAGATAKNIQYF

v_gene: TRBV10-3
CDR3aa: CAIRKSGQRETQYF

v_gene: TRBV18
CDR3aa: CASSPQKGSVSGANVLTF

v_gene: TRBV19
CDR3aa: CASRPGTGSNSPLHF

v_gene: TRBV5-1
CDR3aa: CASSWDKQGSEEQFF

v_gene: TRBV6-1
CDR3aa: CASRGGQPQHF

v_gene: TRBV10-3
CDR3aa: CAITLAPTDTQYF

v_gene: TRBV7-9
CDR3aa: CASSPGDRGHF

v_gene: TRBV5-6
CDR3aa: CASSLRGLAGVGELFF

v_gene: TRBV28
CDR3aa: CASIPRGRGPQHF

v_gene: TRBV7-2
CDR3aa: CASSLKSGSPLYNEQFF

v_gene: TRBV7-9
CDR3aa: CASSNVAKNIQYF

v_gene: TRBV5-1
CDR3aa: CASSDGRGQGAPRNTEAFF

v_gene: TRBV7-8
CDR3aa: CASSLGMTSSRQETQYF

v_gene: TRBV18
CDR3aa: CASSPRGATNEKLFF

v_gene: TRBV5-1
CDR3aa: CASSLADGVLGDEQYF

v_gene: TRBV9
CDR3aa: CASSVGTGYNYGYTF

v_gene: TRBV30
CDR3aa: CAWSVVRTSGGYNEQFF

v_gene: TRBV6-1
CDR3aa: CASSDNTPGEYEQYF

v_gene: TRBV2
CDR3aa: CASSEQGLYEQYF

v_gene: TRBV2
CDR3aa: CASSDRSGKYNEQFF

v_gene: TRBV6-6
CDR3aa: CASSTLPDTQYF